The clone carrying this TCR beta chain was picked up a small number of times. These data belong to a study of CD8 T cells in ankylosing spondylitis. From the 5' RACE reads, TCRdb called clonotypes with MiXCR, one entry per CDR3 protein. The table includes approximately 300,000 distinct CDR3 sequences, approximately 20% detected once. With V trimmed by 5 bases and J by 1 base, 8 bases remained unmatched. Germline V gene lookup returns CDR1 DFQATT and CDR2 SNEGSKA (reference sequence). This CDR3 is 15 amino acids long. Sequences were obtained from blood, either unsorted or a sorted T cell fraction (not recorded which). The chain is built from TRBV20-1 and TRBJ1-5; 7 bases line up with TRBD1. The receptor comes from a male donor with ankylosing spondylitis or in good health (not recorded which). CDR3 sequence: CSARLRTGSNQPQHF. Written as DNA, the CDR3 is TGCAGTGCTCGCCTGAGGACAGGCAGCAATCAGCCCCAGCATTTT.